This T cell receptor (beta chain) originates from a study of blood T cell repertoires in COVID-19. The wider study: COVID-19 samples collected from the United States, Italy and Spain covered acute and convalescent phases.

The germline CDR1 and CDR2 sequences are SGDLS and YYNGEE. The CDR3 length is 17 residues. Between the trimmed V and J ends, which lost 0 bases and 0 bases, there was a span of 15 bases. Libraries were prepared by immunoSEQ multiplex PCR; TCRdb keeps only in-frame clonotypes and omits some of them. The sample holds approximately 97,000 clones, 70% to 85% seen once. Sequenced material: peripheral blood. The receptor's source is a man aged 55-75 years with active or convalescent COVID-19. The chain carries TRBV9 and TRBJ1-1, with D possibly matching TRBD1 (6 bases). CDR3 sequence (DNA): TGTGCCAGCAGCGTAGCCCCCGGACAGTCAATGAACACTGAAGCTTTCTTT. Translated: CASSVAPGQSMNTEAFF.